The 4 T cell receptor beta chains given below trace back to one sample, sequenced in a study of CD8+ T cells in alopecia areata. Once RNA had been extracted, it was reverse transcribed into cDNA to act as the sequencing template. TCRdb keeps only in-frame clones here, not all; method: immunoSEQ multiplex PCR. The repertoire holds 200,000 or so clones, with nearly 60% as singletons. The treatment was: oral pan-JAK inhibitor, 5-10 mg twice daily. The specimen was CD4+ T cells sorted from blood, collected at week 24, from a patient treated with tofacitinib. The source of these receptors is a human donor with alopecia areata.

J is TRBJ1-2 and V is TRBV29-1; D unresolved. The CDR3 loop spans 12 amino acids. V was cut by 6 bases and J by 8 bases, with 16 bases left in between. CDR1 and CDR2 from the germline V gene are SQVTM and ANQGSEA. The DNA of the CDR3 is TGCAGCGTCGTACAACGGACGGGGGGCTACACCTTC. This sequence encodes CSVVQRTGGYTF.

This clone was detected only a few times. The gene calls are TRBV29-1 and TRBJ1-5; tentative D call: TRBD1 (6 bases). Per germline, CDR1 SQVTM and CDR2 ANQGSEA. V lost 7 bases, J lost 2 bases, and 12 bases lay in between. The CDR3 has 13 amino acids. CDR3 sequence reads: CSATQGGNQPQHF. CDR3 DNA sequence: TGCAGCGCGACACAGGGTGGCAATCAGCCCCAGCATTTT.

Note on this clone: This could be a read error, since a much larger clone is one nucleotide away. This rearrangement joins TRBV6-6 to TRBJ2-1; D unclear. CDR3 length: 11 amino acids. The ends were cut back, 4 bases at V and 4 bases at J, with 2 bases in the middle. The germline CDR1 and CDR2 sequences are MNHNY and SVGAGI (reference sequence). In DNA form, the CDR3 reads TGTGCCAGCAGTTTGTACAATGAGCAGTTCTTC. As protein: CASSLYNEQFF.

V is TRBV7-2 and J is TRBJ2-5; 7 positions agree with TRBD2. V trimming: 4 bases; J trimming: 3 bases; junction bases outside the gene matches: 8. This CDR3 spans 15 amino acids. Germline V gene lookup returns CDR1 SGHTA and CDR2 FQGNSA. In DNA, the CDR3 is TGTGCCAGCAGCTGGTCCGGGACTATCGAAGAGACCCAGTACTTC. Encoded protein: CASSWSGTIEETQYF.